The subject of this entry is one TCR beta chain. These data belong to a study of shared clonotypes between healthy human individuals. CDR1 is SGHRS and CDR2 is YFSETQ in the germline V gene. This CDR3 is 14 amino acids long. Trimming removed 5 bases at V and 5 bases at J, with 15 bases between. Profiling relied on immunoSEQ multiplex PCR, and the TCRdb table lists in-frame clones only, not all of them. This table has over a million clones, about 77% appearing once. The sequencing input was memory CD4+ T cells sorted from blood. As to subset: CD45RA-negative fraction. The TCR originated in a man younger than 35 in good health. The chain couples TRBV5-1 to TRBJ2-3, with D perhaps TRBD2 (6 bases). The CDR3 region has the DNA TGCGCCAGCAGACCGAACCCAGCGGGAGATACGCAGTATTTT. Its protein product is CASRPNPAGDTQYF.